This T cell receptor beta chain stems from a study of beta chain features in type 1 diabetes (dated by TCRdb to between 2017 and 2018). General notes on the study: Patients and healthy donors did not differ in mean age, gender distribution, total cell number or subset yield. Across all samples, fewer than 130 million sorted cells were examined, and cell number per subset correlated strongly with RNA yield. The study compared the TCRB repertoires of sorted circulating CD4+ T cell subsets in recently diagnosed type 1 diabetes patients with those in matched healthy donors. Regulatory and stem cell-like memory subsets were obtained from only 8 patients and roughly eight healthy donors, while naive and central memory subsets were obtained from all 30 or so donors. Summary of the overall study and its limitations: Naive, central memory and regulatory TCRB repertoires appeared more similar among patients than among healthy donors. Type 1 diabetes patients showed a moderate but significant shortening of TCRB CDR3 length in all four CD4+ subsets. Shorter templates might have been favored by PCR, but patient and control samples were amplified and corrected together, so both groups would have been affected equally by any skew. Patients with type 1 diabetes made fewer insertions and deleted more nucleotides at VDJ recombination sites, implying thymic rearrangement abnormalities. Sequencing cDNA rather than genomic DNA could over-represent highly expressing activated cells, although activation and CD3 levels did not differ between groups. Only small numbers of individuals were included in the HLA sub-analyses, which left unresolved whether HLA type had any influence on TCRB rearrangement.

V lost 5 bases and J lost 6 bases; the stretch between them is 10 bases long. CDR1 and CDR2, looked up from the germline V gene, are MDHEN and SYDVKM. Counted from cysteine to phenylalanine, this CDR3 has 13 amino acids. Only CDR3 DNA remains: 39 bases, in frame from the first base. Each donor gave one peripheral blood draw, approximately 110 mL on average, collected into heparinised tubes. A BD FACSAria II was used to sort naive, central memory, regulatory and stem cell-like memory CD4+ T cells with a panel that included CD45RO, CCR7, CD25, CD127, CD95 and CD27. All sorted populations exceeded 95% purity. PBMCs were isolated immediately by Lymphoprep density gradient centrifugation and stained directly without culture. So that batch effects would be minimized, each experiment stained and sorted samples in pairs, pairing one healthy donor with one patient. In its sample, this clone was seen a few times. Its antigen is not yet known. No quality values exist for individual bases; no much larger clone is one base distant.

The entire isolated RNA was reverse transcribed using the High Capacity cDNA Reverse Transcription Kit, and thus expressed TCRB transcripts were sequenced. Naive, central memory and regulatory T cell samples underwent deep immunoSEQ sequencing, averaging approximately 3.5 million total reads per sample. Sorted cells were lysed in RLT buffer, and RNA was extracted using DNase-treated RNeasy Micro or Mini kits according to cell number. To prevent cross-contamination, each cell subset was processed individually, whereas patient and healthy donor samples were processed jointly. The immunoSEQ multiplex PCR was used to amplify TCRB sequences from cDNA, yielding 87-bp fragments that span the CDR3 region. Amplicons were sequenced on the Illumina HiSeq platform. From the authors' description of their analysis: Synthetic template baselines were used to correct PCR bias computationally, reads within Hamming distance 2 were collapsed, and singletons that could not be merged were discarded. By aligning reads against IMGT, V, D and J genes, CDR3 length, and insertions or deletions at six rearrangement sites were assigned. Within each subset, clonotype counts were normalized to sorted cell number, and only after that were true diversity and Gini coefficients computed with the tcR R package. The overlap coefficient, calculated on TCRB nucleotide sequences, was used to quantify repertoire sharing. Out-of-frame TCRB sequences from naive cells were analyzed to stand in for the pre-selection repertoire. Imported from immuneACCESS, the table was reduced by TCRdb to in-frame sequences with V and J called. These copies leave out some clones; in studies compared against another copy, an unresolved V gene accounts for under half, and the cause of the remainder is not known. That table gives V, J and clone size, and the DNA gave D and trimming. Across this sample there are 310,000 or so clones, with approximately 11% seen only once. The ten largest clones capture over 0.015% of the sample.

This TCR came from a woman aged 25 to 39 in good health. The receptor chain draws on TRBV28 and TRBJ1-4, with a tentative D gene TRBD1 over 6 matching bases. Input material: naive CD4+ T cells from blood. Explained via the paper, the cell subset or site label denotes: true naive CD4+ T cells. The CDR3 corresponds to CASSINRDEKLFF. At the DNA level, the sequence is TGTGCCAGCAGTATCAACAGGGATGAAAAACTGTTTTTT.